This T cell receptor (beta chain) was retrieved from a study of blood T cells in healthy people across ages. The authors ran a second PCR of 7 to 11 cycles using a sample-barcoded 5' primer and a J-beta primer mix. Each single sample gave us at least 3 million CDR3-containing paired-end reads. Via MiXCR, TCRdb re-called the 5' RACE reads, giving one row per CDR3 protein. Of approximately 820,000 distinct CDR3 sequences listed, approximately 44% are singletons. Study conclusions and caveats: Total diversity from one million sequenced T cells was likely underestimated. There was a strong correlation between TCR beta diversity and naive T cell percentage. Significant beta diversity loss was already apparent by age around 40, declining roughly linearly.

V lost 10 bases and J lost 5, with 20 bases in between. Germline loops: CDR1 SNHLY, CDR2 FYNNEI. This CDR3 is built from 14 residues. This clonotype occurred a few times. What it recognizes is unknown. Material: blood. This TCR was recovered from a man in his 60s in good health. This chain joins TRBV2 and TRBJ1-1; no clear D gene. The CDR3 DNA is TGTGCCACCAGGACTGGCAGAAAAAAGACTGAAGCTTTCTTT. Residues: CATRTGRKKTEAFF.